The entry below describes one TCR beta chain. This sample was included in a study of cytomegalovirus exposure and HLA in healthy donors. The PCR used 60 Vbeta and 13 Jbeta primers. The method was immunoSEQ multiplex PCR; TCRdb's version includes in-frame clones alone and lacks a portion of them. The sample includes roughly 110,000 clones, 82% of them seen just once. CDR1 and CDR2 from the germline V gene are KGHSH and LQKENI. The CDR3 spans 18 residues. V dropped 1 base and J dropped 3 bases, with 22 bases sitting between them. This TCR derives from a man between 45 and 60 years old in good health and CMV-seronegative. The source material was PBMCs. The chain uses TRBV18 and TRBJ2-7; a weak D match, TRBD2 (5 bases). This chain's CDR3 is CASSPLPEVGRGYYEQYV. CDR3 nucleotide sequence: TGTGCCAGCTCACCACTCCCCGAGGTGGGGAGAGGGTACTACGAGCAGTACGTC.